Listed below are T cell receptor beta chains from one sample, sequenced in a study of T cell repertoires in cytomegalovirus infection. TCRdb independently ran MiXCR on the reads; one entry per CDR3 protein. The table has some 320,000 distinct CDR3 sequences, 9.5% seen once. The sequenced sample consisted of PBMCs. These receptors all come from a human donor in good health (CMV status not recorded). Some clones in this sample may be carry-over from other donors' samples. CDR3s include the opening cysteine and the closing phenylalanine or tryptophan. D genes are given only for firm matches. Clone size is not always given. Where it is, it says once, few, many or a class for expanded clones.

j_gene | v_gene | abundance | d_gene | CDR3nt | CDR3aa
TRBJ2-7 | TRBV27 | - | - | TGTGCCAGCAGTTCAATACAGGTTGCTGGCCACGAGCAGTACTTC | CASSSIQVAGHEQYF
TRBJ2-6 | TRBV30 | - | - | TGTGCCTGGAGTGTGGGGAGCTCTGGGGCCAACGTCCTGACTTTC | CAWSVGSSGANVLTF
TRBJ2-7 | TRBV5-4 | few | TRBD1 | TGTGCCAGCAGCTTAGGCTGGACAGGGGAGTGGGTGCAGTACTTC | CASSLGWTGEWVQYF
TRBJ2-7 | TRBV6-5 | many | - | TGTGCCAGCAGTTACTCGCCCAGTATGGTGGACTCCTACGAGCAGTACTTC | CASSYSPSMVDSYEQYF
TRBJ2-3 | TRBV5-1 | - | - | TGCGCCAGCAGCTTGGCGGACATGGGGCGGGATACGCAGTATTTT | CASSLADMGRDTQYF
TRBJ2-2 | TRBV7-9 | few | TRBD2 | TGTGCCAGCAGCTTAGCGTTAGCGGGAGGATCCGGGGAGCTGTTTTTT | CASSLALAGGSGELFF
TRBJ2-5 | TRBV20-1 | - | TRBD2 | TGCAGTGCTAGAGATTTAGCGGGGGCACTCCAAGAGACCCAGTACTTC | CSARDLAGALQETQYF
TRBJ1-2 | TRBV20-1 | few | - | TGCAGTGCCCCGACAGATAACTATGGCTACACCTTC | CSAPTDNYGYTF
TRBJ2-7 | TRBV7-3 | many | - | TGTGCCAGCAGCTTAACCGGGACAACCTCCAACGAGCAGTACTTC | CASSLTGTTSNEQYF
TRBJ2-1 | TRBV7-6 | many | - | TGTGCCAGCAGCTTATTAGGGAGTGAGCAGTTCTTC | CASSLLGSEQFF
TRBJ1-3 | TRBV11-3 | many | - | TGTGCCAGCAGCCCCAGGAAGAGGTCGGTGGGGGCTCTCTCTGGAAACACCATATATTTT | CASSPRKRSVGALSGNTIYF
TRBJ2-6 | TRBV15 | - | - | TGTGCCACCAGCAGAGTGGCAGCTGGGGCCAACGTCCTGACTTTC | CATSRVAAGANVLTF
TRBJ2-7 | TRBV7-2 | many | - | TGTGCCAGCAGTCCCGGACTACTCTACGAGCAGTACTTC | CASSPGLLYEQYF
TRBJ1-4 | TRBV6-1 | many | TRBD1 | TGTGCCAGCAGTTCACAGGGGAGGACTAATGAAAAACTGTTTTTT | CASSSQGRTNEKLFF
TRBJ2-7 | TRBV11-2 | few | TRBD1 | TGTGCCAGCAGACCCCGCGGGCAGGGGGCGCGGGAGCAGTACTTC | CASRPRGQGAREQYF
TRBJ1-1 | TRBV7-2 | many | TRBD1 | TGTGCCAGCAGCCCGGGACAGGGTATCACTGAAGCTTTCTTT | CASSPGQGITEAFF
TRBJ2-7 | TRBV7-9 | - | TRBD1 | TGTGCCAGCAGCGAGGCGGGACAGGGACGCGAGCAGTACTTC | CASSEAGQGREQYF
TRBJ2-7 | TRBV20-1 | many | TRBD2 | TGCAGTGCTAGAAAACTAGCGGGGGACCCCTACGAGCAGTACTTC | CSARKLAGDPYEQYF
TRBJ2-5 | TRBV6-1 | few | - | TGTGCCAGCAGCCGCGACAGAATTGAGACCCAGTACTTC | CASSRDRIETQYF
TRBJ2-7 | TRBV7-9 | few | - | TGTGCCAGCAGCTTATCGACGCCCGAGCAGTACTTC | CASSLSTPEQYF
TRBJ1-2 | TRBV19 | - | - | TGTGCCAGTAGGCAGACAGGAATTCTTTTTGAAGGCACCTTC | CASRQTGILFEGTF
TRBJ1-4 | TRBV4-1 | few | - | TGCGCCAGCAGCCGGGACGAACAAGAAAAACTGTTTTTT | CASSRDEQEKLFF
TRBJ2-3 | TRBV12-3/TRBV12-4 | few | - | TGTGCCAGCACCCCCGTGGGCACAGATACGCAGTATTTT | CASTPVGTDTQYF
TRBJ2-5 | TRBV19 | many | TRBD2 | TGTGCCAGTAGTCAGGGACTAGCTCTTACATTACAAGAGACCCAGTACTTC | CASSQGLALTLQETQYF
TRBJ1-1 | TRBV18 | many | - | TGTGCCAGCTCGCGGGCGGGACCCTCAAACACTGAAGCTTTCTTT | CASSRAGPSNTEAFF
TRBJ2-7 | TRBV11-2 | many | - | TGTGCCAGCAGTCCCGGGATGGGGATTTCCTACGAGCAGTACTTC | CASSPGMGISYEQYF
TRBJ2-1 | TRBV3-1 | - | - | TGTGCCAGCAGCCAACGGACACCCTCCTACAATGAGCAGTTCTTC | CASSQRTPSYNEQFF
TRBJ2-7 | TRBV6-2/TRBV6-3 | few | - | TGTGCCAGCAGTACTCTTCCGGGACAAGGCTACTCCTACGAGCAGTACTTC | CASSTLPGQGYSYEQYF
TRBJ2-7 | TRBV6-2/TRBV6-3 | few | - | TGTGCCAGCAAGATGACGGGGACCTACGAGCAGTACTTC | CASKMTGTYEQYF
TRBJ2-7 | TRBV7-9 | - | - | TGTGCCAGCAGCTTCGGGGGGCGTACCTACGAGCAGTACTTC | CASSFGGRTYEQYF
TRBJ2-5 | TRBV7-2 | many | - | TGTGCCAGCAGTCCTGGGTGGACCCAGTACTTC | CASSPGWTQYF
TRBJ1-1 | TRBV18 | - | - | TGTGCCAGCTCACCACAGGGCTCTGAAGCTTTCTTT | CASSPQGSEAFF
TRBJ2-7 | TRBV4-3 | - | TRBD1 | TGCGCCAGCAGCCAACCCCCGGACAGGGAGGATTGGTACGAGCAGTACTTC | CASSQPPDREDWYEQYF
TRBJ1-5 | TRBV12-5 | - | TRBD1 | TGTGCTAGTGGGACGGGACAGAGCAATCAGCCCCAGCATTTT | CASGTGQSNQPQHF
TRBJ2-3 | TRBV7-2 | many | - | TGTGCCAGCAGCTTCTCACGAGATACGCAGTATTTT | CASSFSRDTQYF
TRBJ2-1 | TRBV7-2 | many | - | TGTGCCAGCAGCTTAGCGGGGACAAGAAATGAGCAGTTCTTC | CASSLAGTRNEQFF
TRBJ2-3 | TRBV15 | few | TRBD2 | TGTGCCACCAGCAGAGCCGGGACTAGCAGGAGGGATACGCAGTATTTT | CATSRAGTSRRDTQYF
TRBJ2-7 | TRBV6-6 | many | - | TGTGCCAGTGGCCGGGACAAACCCTACGAGCAGTACTTC | CASGRDKPYEQYF
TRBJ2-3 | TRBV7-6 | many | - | TGTGCCAGCAGCTTAGCGGCAGAACGAGGGGGGGATACGCAGTATTTT | CASSLAAERGGDTQYF
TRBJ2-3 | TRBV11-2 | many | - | TGTGCCAGCAGCACCAGTTTAGGGGTCAAACTAGATACGCAGTATTTT | CASSTSLGVKLDTQYF
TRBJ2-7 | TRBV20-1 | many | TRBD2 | TGCAGTGCAGCCCTCCCTAGCGGGAGATCCTACGAGCAGTACTTC | CSAALPSGRSYEQYF
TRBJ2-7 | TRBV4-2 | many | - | TGTGCCAGCAGCCAAGAACGAGCCGGAGACTACGAGCAGTACTTC | CASSQERAGDYEQYF
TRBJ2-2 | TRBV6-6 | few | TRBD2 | TGTGCCAGCAGTCTCCGGCGGGGGGCGCAGGACACCGGGGAGCTGTTTTTT | CASSLRRGAQDTGELFF
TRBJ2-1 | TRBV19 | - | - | TGTGCCAGTACTACCGGGTACAATGAGCAGTTCTTC | CASTTGYNEQFF
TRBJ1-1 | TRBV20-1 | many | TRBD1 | TGCAGTGCTGGGGACAGGAACACTGAAGCTTTCTTT | CSAGDRNTEAFF
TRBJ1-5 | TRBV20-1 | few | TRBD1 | TGCAGTGCTAGTCAGGGACAGGGTATAAGTCAGCCCCAGCATTTT | CSASQGQGISQPQHF
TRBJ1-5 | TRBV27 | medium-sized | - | TGTGCCAGCAAGGTCGGGCAGGGTCCTAATCAGCCCCAGCATTTT | CASKVGQGPNQPQHF
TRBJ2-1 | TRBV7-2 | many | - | TGTGCCAGCAGCTTAGGCGGCAGGGCCCATGAGCAGTTCTTC | CASSLGGRAHEQFF
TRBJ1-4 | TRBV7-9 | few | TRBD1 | TGTGCCAGCAGCTGGGACAGGGGACGCCGTGAAAAACTGTTTTTT | CASSWDRGRREKLFF
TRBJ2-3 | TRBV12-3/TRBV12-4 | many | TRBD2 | TGTGCCAGCAGTGCCGGGACTAGCGGAACAGATACGCAGTATTTT | CASSAGTSGTDTQYF